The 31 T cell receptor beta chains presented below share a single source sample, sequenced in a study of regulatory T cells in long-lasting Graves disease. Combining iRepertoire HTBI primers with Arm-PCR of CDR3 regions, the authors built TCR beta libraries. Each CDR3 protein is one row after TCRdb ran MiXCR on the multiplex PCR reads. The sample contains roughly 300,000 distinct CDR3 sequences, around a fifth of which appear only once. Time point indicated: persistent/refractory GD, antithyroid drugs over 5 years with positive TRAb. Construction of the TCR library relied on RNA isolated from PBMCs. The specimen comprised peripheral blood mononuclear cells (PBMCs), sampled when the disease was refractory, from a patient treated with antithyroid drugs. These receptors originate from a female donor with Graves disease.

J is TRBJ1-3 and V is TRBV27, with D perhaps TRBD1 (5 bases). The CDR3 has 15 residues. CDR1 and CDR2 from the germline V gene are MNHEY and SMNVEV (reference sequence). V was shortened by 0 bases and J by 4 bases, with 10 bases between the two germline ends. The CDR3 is CASSLSGTLGNTIYF. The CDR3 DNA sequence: TGTGCCAGCAGTTTATCAGGGACGTTAGGAAACACCATATATTTT.

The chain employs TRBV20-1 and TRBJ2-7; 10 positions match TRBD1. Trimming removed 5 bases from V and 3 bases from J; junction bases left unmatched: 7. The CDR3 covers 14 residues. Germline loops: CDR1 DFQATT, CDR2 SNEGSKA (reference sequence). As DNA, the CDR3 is TGCAGTGCTCCCCACCGGGACAGGGGCTACGAGCAGTACTTC. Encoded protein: CSAPHRDRGYEQYF.

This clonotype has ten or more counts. The CDR3 coding sequence is TGTGCCAGCAGCCCACAGACTGCCGAGCAGTACTTC. Its protein is CASSPQTAEQYF. This chain links TRBV28 with TRBJ2-7, with D unclear. The CDR3 runs 12 residues. The V gene's germline CDR1 is MDHEN and CDR2 SYDVKM. Trimming cost V 6 bases and J 6 bases, with 12 bases left between them.

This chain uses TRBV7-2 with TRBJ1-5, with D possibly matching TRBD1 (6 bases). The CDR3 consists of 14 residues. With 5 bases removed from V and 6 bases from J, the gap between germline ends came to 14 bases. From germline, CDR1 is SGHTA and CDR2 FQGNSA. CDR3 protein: CASSPQGDSQPQHF. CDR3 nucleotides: TGTGCCAGCAGCCCACAGGGAGACAGTCAGCCCCAGCATTTT.

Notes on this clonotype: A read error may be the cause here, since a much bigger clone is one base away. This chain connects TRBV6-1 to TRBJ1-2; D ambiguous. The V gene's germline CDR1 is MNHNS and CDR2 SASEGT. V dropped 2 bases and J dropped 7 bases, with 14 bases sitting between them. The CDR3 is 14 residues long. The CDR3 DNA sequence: TGTGCCAGCAGTGAAACTCGGGGAGGCCGTGGCTACACCTTC. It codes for CASSETRGGRGYTF.

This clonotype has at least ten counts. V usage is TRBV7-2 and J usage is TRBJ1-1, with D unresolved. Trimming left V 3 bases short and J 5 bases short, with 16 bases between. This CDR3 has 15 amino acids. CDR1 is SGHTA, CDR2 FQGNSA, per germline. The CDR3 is CASSFRAVPRTEAFF. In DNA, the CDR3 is TGTGCCAGCAGCTTCCGGGCAGTACCGAGGACTGAAGCTTTCTTT.

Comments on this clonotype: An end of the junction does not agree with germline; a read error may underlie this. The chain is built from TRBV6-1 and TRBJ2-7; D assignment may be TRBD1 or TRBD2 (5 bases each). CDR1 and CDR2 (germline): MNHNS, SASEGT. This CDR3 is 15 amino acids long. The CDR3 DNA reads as TGTGCCAGCAGTCGAGGGGACCCGACAGCCGGGGAGCAGCACTTC. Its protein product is CASSRGDPTAGEQHF.

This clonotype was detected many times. This chain's CDR3 is CASNPSGSYEQYF. CDR3 nucleotides: TGTGCCAGCAACCCTAGCGGATCCTACGAGCAGTACTTC. The chain uses TRBV28 and TRBJ2-7; TRBD2 matches 7 bases. Germline V gene lookup returns CDR1 MDHEN and CDR2 SYDVKM. CDR3 length equals 13 residues. Trimming at V came to 7 bases and at J to 1 base, leaving 4 bases not matched to a gene.

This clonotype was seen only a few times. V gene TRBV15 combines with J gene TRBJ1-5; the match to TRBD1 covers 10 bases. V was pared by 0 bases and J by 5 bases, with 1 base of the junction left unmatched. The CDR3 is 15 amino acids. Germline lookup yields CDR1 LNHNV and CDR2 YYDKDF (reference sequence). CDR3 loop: CATSREGQGYQPQHF. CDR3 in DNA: TGTGCCACCAGCAGAGAGGGACAGGGGTATCAGCCCCAGCATTTT.

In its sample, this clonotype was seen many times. The CDR3, as DNA: TGTGCCAGCAGCTTAAGCCCCGGGACAGGCTATGGCTACACCTTC. Its translation: CASSLSPGTGYGYTF. This sequence joins TRBV7-2 and TRBJ1-2; 8 positions match TRBD1. CDR3 length equals 15 residues. Germline CDR1 and CDR2: SGHTA and FQGNSA. V dropped 2 bases and J dropped 4; count of bases not matched to a gene: 6.

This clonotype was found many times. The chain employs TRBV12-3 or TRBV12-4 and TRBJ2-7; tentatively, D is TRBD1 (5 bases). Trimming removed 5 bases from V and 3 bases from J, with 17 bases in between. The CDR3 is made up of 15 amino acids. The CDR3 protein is CASSTQDSKGYEQYF. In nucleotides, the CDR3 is TGTGCCAGCAGTACCCAAGACAGTAAGGGCTACGAGCAGTACTTC.

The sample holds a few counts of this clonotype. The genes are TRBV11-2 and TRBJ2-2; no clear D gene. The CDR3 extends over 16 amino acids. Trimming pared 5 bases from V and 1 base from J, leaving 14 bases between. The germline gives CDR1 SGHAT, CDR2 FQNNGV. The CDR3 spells CASSPEDTVNTGELFF. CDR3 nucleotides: TGTGCCAGCAGCCCCGAAGATACGGTGAACACCGGGGAGCTGTTTTTT. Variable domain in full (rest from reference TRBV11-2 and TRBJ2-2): EAGVAQSPRYKIIEKRQSVAFWCNPISGHATLYWYQQILGQGPKLLIQFQNNGVVDDSQLPKDRFSAERLKGVDSTLKIQPAKLEDSAVYLCASSPEDTVNTGELFFGEGSRLTVL.

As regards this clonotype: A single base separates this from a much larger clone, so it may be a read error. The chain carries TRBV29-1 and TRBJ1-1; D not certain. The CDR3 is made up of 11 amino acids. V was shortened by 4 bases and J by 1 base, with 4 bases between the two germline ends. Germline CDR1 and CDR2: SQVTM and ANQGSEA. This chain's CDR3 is CSVVSNTEAFF. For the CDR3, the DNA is TGCAGCGTTGTTTCGAACACTGAAGCTTTCTTT.

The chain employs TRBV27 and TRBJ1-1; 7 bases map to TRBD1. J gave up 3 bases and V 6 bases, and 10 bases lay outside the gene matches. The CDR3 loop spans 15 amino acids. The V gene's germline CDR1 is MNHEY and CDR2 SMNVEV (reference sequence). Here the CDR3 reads CASRTRGWGDTEAFF. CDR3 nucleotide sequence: TGTGCCAGCAGGACCAGGGGGTGGGGGGACACTGAAGCTTTCTTT.

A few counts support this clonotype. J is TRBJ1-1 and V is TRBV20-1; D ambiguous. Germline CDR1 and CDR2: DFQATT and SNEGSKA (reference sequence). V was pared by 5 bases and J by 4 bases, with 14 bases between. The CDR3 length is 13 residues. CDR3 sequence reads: CSAREGGSTEAFF. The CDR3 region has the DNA TGCAGTGCTCGTGAGGGAGGAAGCACTGAAGCTTTCTTT.

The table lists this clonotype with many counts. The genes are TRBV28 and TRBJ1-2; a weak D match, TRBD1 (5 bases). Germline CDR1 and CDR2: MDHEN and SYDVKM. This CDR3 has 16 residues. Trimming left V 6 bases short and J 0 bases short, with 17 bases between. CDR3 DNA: TGTGCCAGCAGCCACCGGGGCCGATTCTCTAACTATGGCTACACCTTC. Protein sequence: CASSHRGRFSNYGYTF.

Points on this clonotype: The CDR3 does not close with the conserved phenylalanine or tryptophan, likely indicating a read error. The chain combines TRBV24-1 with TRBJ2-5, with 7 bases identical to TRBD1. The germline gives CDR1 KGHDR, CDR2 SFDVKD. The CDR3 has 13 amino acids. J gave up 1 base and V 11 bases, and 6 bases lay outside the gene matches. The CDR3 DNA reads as TGTGCCATCAGCAAGGGGGCCCAAGAGACCCAGTACCTC. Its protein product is CAISKGAQETQYL.

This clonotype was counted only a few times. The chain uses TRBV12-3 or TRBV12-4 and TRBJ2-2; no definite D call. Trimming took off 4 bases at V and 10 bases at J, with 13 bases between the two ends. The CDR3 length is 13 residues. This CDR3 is CASSSAGVVELFF. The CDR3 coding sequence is TGTGCCAGCAGTTCAGCTGGGGTGGTGGAGCTGTTTTTT.

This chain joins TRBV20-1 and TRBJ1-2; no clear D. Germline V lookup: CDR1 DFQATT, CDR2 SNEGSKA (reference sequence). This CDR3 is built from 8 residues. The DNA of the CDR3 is TGCAGGCCGAATGGCTACACCTTC. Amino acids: CRPNGYTF.

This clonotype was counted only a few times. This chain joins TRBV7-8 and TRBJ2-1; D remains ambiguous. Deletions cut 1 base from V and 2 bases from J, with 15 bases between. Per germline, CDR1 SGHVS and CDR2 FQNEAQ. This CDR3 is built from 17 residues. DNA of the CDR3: TGTGCCAGCAGCTTAGGTGCGGCGTCGGGCCCCTACAATGAGCAGTTCTTC. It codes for CASSLGAASGPYNEQFF.

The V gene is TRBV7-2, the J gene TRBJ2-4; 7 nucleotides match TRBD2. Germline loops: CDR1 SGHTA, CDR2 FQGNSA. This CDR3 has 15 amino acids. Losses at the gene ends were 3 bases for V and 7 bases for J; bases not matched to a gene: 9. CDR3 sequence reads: CASSLLKGGGNIQYF. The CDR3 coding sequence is TGTGCCAGCAGCTTGTTGAAGGGCGGGGGTAACATTCAGTACTTC. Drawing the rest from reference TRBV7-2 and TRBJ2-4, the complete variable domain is GAGVSQSPSNKVTEKGKDVELRCDPISGHTALYWYRQSLGQGLEFLIYFQGNSAPDKSGLPSDRFSAERTGGSVSTLTIQRTQQEDSAVYLCASSLLKGGGNIQYFGAGTRLSVL.

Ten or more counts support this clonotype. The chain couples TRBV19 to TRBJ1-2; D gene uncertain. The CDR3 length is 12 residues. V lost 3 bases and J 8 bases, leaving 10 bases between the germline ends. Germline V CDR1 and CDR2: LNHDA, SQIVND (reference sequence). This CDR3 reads CASSMPEAGYTF. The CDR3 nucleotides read TGTGCCAGTAGTATGCCGGAGGCGGGCTACACCTTC.

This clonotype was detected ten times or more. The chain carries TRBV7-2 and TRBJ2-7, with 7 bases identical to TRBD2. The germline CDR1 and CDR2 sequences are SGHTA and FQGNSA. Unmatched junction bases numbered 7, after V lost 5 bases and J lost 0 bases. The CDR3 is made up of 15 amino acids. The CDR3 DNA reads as TGTGCCAGCAGCACTCTTGGGGGGGGCTCCTACGAGCAGTACTTC. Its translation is CASSTLGGGSYEQYF.

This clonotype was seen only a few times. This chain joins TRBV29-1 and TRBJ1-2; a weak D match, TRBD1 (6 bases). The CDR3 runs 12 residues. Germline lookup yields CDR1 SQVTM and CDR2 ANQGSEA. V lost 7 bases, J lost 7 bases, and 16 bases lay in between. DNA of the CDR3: TGCAGCGGATCGACAGGTTACTCTGGCTACACCTTC. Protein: CSGSTGYSGYTF. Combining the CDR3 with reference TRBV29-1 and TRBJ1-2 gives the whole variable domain SAVISQKPSRDICQRGTSLTIQCQVDSQVTMMFWYRQQPGQSLTLIATANQGSEATYESGFVIDKFPISRPNLTFSTLTVSNMSPEDSSIYLCSGSTGYSGYTFGSGTRLTVV.

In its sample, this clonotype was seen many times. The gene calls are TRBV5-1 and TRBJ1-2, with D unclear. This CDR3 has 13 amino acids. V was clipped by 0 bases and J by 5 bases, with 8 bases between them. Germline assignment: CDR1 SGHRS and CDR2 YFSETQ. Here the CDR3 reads CASSLEPSYGYTF. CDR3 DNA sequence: TGCGCCAGCAGCTTGGAGCCTAGTTATGGCTACACCTTC.

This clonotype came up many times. In DNA form, the CDR3 reads TGTGCCAGCAGCCAACAGGAGAATCAGCCCCAGCATTTT. Translated: CASSQQENQPQHF. The chain employs TRBV3-1 and TRBJ1-5, with D unclear. Germline V lookup: CDR1 LGHDT, CDR2 YNNKEL (reference sequence). CDR3 size: 13 residues. The V and J ends lost 2 bases and 4 bases respectively, with 6 bases between them.

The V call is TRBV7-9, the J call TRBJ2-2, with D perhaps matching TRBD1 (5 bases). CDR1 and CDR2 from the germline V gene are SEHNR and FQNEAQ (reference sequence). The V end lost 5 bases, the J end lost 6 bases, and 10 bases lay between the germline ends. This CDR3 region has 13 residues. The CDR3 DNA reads TGTGCCAGCAGCCCGTCAGGGTCCGGGGAGCTGTTTTTT. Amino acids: CASSPSGSGELFF.

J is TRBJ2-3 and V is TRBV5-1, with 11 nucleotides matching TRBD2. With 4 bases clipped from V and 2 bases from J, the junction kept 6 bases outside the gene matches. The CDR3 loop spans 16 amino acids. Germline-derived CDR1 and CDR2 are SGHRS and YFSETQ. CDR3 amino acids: CASSQRLAGPTDTQYF. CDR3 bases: TGCGCCAGCAGCCAGCGACTAGCGGGGCCCACAGATACGCAGTATTTT.

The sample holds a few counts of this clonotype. The chain's CDR3 is CASSLEAGGYEQYF. The CDR3 DNA reads as TGTGCCAGCAGCTTAGAAGCGGGAGGTTACGAGCAGTACTTC. The rearrangement uses TRBV11-2 and TRBJ2-7, with 9 bases fitting TRBD2. This CDR3 has 14 residues. Trimming took 0 bases from V and 4 from J; bases not matched to a gene: 1. Germline V gene sequence: CDR1 SGHAT, CDR2 FQNNGV.

The CDR3 DNA reads TGTGCCAGTACCCGGGACCCCAGGAGCGATCAGCCCCAGCATTTT. It translates to CASTRDPRSDQPQHF. The V and J genes are TRBV19 and TRBJ1-5, with D maybe TRBD1 (5 bases). V shed 7 bases and J shed 5 bases, with 18 bases lying between them. This CDR3 is built from 15 residues. Germline-derived CDR1 and CDR2 are LNHDA and SQIVND (reference sequence).

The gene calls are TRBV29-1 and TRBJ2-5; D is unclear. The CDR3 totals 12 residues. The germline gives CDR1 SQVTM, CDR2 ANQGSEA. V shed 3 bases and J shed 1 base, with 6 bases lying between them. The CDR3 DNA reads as TGCAGCGTTGAGTGGACCCAAGAGACCCAGTACTTC. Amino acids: CSVEWTQETQYF.